The text below deals with one TCR beta chain. TCRdb re-analyzed the 5' RACE reads; it lists each CDR3 protein once, without DNA. The sample includes fewer than 200,000 distinct CDR3 sequences. The data were obtained in a study of monozygotic twins with inflammatory bowel disease. The CDR3 extends over 14 amino acids. CDR1 is MNHEY and CDR2 is SVGEGT in the germline V gene. The sample taken for sequencing was blood. The sequence was collected from a human donor with ulcerative colitis or Crohn's disease, or a healthy co-twin of an affected twin (not recorded which). The chain combines TRBV6-2 or TRBV6-3 with TRBJ2-5; the TCRdb D gene call, TRBD1, has no DNA to confirm it. The CDR3 sequence: CASSYVRGSKTQYF.